The present entry profiles one T cell receptor (beta chain) with its context. Antigen: not known. With UMI labels, 5' RACE was used to prepare the TRB cDNA libraries. TCRdb reprocessed the 5' RACE reads and reports one entry per CDR3 protein, with no DNA. The sample's table shows around 60,000 distinct CDR3 sequences. The sample belongs to a study of CXCR3-negative and CXCR3-positive naive CD8 T cells. Study-wide results and caveats: TRB CDR3 hydrophobicity was greater in CXCR3-positive naive cells than in CXCR3-negative naive cells. Within a donor, both naive subsets shared TRBV-TRBJ usage, unlike memory cells.

Sorts performed in triplicate captured hundreds of thousands of cells each from every CD8+ T cell subset. Germline CDR1 is MGHRA and CDR2 is YSYEKL. The CDR3 sequence is 14 residues long. The receptor comes from a human donor in good health. Some clones in this sample may be carry-over from other donors' samples. Sequenced material: naive CXCR3+ CD8+ T cells from blood. Regarding subset: CD45RO-CCR7+CD27+CD95- naive CD8+ T cells expressing CXCR3 (TNR3+). This chain connects TRBV4-1 to TRBJ1-1; TCRdb returns TRBD1, unconfirmable since there is no DNA. This CDR3 is CASSQEGQNTEAFF.